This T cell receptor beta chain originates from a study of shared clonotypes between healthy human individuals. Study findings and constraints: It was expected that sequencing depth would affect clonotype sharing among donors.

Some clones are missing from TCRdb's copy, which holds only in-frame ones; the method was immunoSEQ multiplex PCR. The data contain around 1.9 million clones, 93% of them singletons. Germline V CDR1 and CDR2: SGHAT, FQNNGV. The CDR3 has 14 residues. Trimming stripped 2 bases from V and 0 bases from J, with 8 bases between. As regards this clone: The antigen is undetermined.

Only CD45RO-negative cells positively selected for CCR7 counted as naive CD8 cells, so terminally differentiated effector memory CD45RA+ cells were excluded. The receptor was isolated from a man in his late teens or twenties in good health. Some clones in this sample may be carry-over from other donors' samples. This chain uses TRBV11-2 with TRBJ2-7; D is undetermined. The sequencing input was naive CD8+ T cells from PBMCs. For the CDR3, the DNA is TGTGCCAGCAGCTTACCGGACCACTCCTACGAGCAGTACTTC. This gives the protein CASSLPDHSYEQYF.